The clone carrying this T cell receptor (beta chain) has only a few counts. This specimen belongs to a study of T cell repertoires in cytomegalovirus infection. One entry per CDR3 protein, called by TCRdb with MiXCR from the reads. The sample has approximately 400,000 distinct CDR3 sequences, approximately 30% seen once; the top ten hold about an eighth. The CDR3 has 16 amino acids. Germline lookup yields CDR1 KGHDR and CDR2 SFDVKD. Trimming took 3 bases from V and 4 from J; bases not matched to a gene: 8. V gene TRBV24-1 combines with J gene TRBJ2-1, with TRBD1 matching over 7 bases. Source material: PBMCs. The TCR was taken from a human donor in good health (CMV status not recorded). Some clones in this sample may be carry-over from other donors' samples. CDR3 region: CATSDVDRARYNEQFF. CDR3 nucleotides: TGTGCCACCAGTGATGTAGACAGGGCGAGGTACAATGAGCAGTTCTTC.